These 14 T cell receptor beta chains were all obtained from the same sample, sequenced in a study of T cell clones after liver transplantation. Data came from immunoSEQ multiplex PCR; TCRdb stores just in-frame clones and leaves some out. The sample records roughly 62,000 clones, approximately 63% being singletons. The material sequenced was CD4+ T cells from blood, taken at the approximately 15-month timepoint. These receptors came from a human patient who received a liver transplant. Part of the T cells may come from the graft donor.

V and J are TRBV20-1 and TRBJ2-5; D remains unclear. This CDR3 comprises 10 residues. Looked up from germline, CDR1 is DFQATT and CDR2 is SNEGSKA (reference sequence). The germline V and J ends were trimmed by 6 bases and 2 bases, with 4 bases remaining between them. CDR3 sequence (DNA): TGCAGTGCGAGTCAAGAGACCCAGTACTTC. It codes for CSASQETQYF.

This chain uses TRBV5-1 with TRBJ1-3, with D unresolved. The CDR3 is made up of 13 amino acids. Germline loops: CDR1 SGHRS, CDR2 YFSETQ. V lost 4 bases and J lost 3, with 8 bases in between. CDR3 region: CASSPEGGNTIYF. Written as DNA, the CDR3 is TGCGCCAGCAGCCCGGAAGGTGGAAACACCATATATTTT.

This sequence joins TRBV6-6 and TRBJ2-1; 9 bases are a match to TRBD1. Trimming took 7 bases from V and 4 from J; bases not matched to a gene: 5. Germline loops: CDR1 MNHNY, CDR2 SVGAGI (reference sequence). This CDR3 region has 14 residues. The CDR3 DNA follows: TGTGCCAGCATGAGGGACAGGGCTTACAATGAGCAGTTCTTC. Protein sequence: CASMRDRAYNEQFF.

The J gene is TRBJ2-5, the V gene TRBV7-2; 9 nucleotides align to TRBD1. CDR1 is SGHTA, CDR2 FQGNSA, per germline. The CDR3 has 15 amino acids. Losses at the gene ends were 6 bases for V and 5 bases for J; bases not matched to a gene: 10. The CDR3 nucleotides are TGTGCCAGCAGTATTACGGGGGACAGGGTGGAGACCCAGTACTTC. This encodes CASSITGDRVETQYF. The full variable domain, in which reference TRBV7-2 and TRBJ2-5 provide the parts outside the CDR3, is GAGVSQSPSNKVTEKGKDVELRCDPISGHTALYWYRQSLGQGLEFLIYFQGNSAPDKSGLPSDRFSAERTGGSVSTLTIQRTQQEDSAVYLCASSITGDRVETQYFGPGTRLLVL.

The chain uses TRBV10-3 and TRBJ1-1; D may be TRBD1 (5 bases). The length of the CDR3 is 14 residues. Per germline, CDR1 ENHRY and CDR2 SYGVKD. Trimming took off 4 bases at V and 5 bases at J, with 14 bases between the two ends. CDR3 in DNA: TGTGCCATCAGTGCCCGGGGGGTGATGACTGAAGCTTTCTTT. Encoded protein: CAISARGVMTEAFF.

The J gene is TRBJ2-7, the V gene TRBV28; no clear D. Germline V gene lookup returns CDR1 MDHEN and CDR2 SYDVKM. The CDR3 has 15 residues. The V end was cut by 3 bases, the J end by 5 bases, with 17 bases between. The CDR3 DNA sequence: TGTGCCAGCAGTTTTTCCCCTTGGCTAGTTAACGAGCAGTACTTC. Protein sequence: CASSFSPWLVNEQYF.

This chain links TRBV11-2 with TRBJ2-1; a possible D gene is TRBD2 (6 bases). Germline V gene data show CDR1 as SGHAT and CDR2 as FQNNGV. CDR3 size: 13 residues. With 5 bases removed from V and 5 bases from J, the gap between germline ends came to 10 bases. CDR3 sequence: CASSPSSDNEQFF. The CDR3 DNA is TGTGCCAGCAGCCCCTCTAGCGACAATGAGCAGTTCTTC.

This clone turned up a few times. The chain recombines TRBV2 with TRBJ2-7, with D uncertain. Trimming cost V 1 base and J 7 bases, with 8 bases left between them. Germline CDR1 and CDR2: SNHLY and FYNNEI. This CDR3 has 12 residues. CDR3 residues: CASSEETVEQYF. In DNA, the CDR3 is TGTGCCAGCAGTGAAGAGACGGTGGAGCAGTACTTC.

This clone appeared a few times. The chain carries TRBV18 and TRBJ1-5; D uncertain. Trimming pared 0 bases from V and 7 bases from J, leaving 10 bases between. The CDR3 is 14 residues long. Germline lookup yields CDR1 KGHSH and CDR2 LQKENI. The CDR3 coding sequence is TGTGCCAGCTCACCACCGGGCAGGTTCCAGCCCCAGCATTTT. As protein: CASSPPGRFQPQHF.

This sequence joins TRBV19 and TRBJ2-7; the D is unclear. Germline CDR1 is LNHDA and CDR2 is SQIVND (reference sequence). Trimming took off 5 bases at V and 0 bases at J, with 8 bases between the two ends. CDR3 length: 13 amino acids. CDR3: CASSHPSSYEQYF. The CDR3 nucleotides read TGTGCCAGTAGTCACCCGAGCTCCTACGAGCAGTACTTC.

The V call is TRBV11-2, the J call TRBJ2-7, with 11 bases lining up with TRBD1. V lost 5 bases, J lost 8 bases, and 8 bases stayed unmatched. Germline V gene sequence: CDR1 SGHAT, CDR2 FQNNGV. The CDR3 has 14 residues. The CDR3, as DNA: TGTGCCAGCAGCCCGGGACAGGGGGTTGGAAAGCAGTACGTC. This encodes CASSPGQGVGKQYV.

This chain connects TRBV27 to TRBJ2-6; TRBD1 agrees at 8 bases. The germline V gene encodes CDR1 MNHEY and CDR2 SMNVEV (reference sequence). Losses at the gene ends were 4 bases for V and 1 base for J; bases not matched to a gene: 3. CDR3 length: 16 residues. The DNA for the CDR3 is TGTGCCAGCAGTTACTGGACAGGGTCTGGGGCCAACGTCCTGACTTTC. Amino acids: CASSYWTGSGANVLTF.

The genes are TRBV5-8 and TRBJ2-3, with 10 positions matching TRBD1. The germline V gene encodes CDR1 SGHTS and CDR2 YDEGEE. Germline trimming cut 4 bases from V and 4 bases from J; bases unmatched to any gene: 3. The CDR3 runs 14 residues. DNA of the CDR3: TGTGCCAGCAGCCTCGGACAGGGGGCAGATACGCAGTATTTT. It yields the protein CASSLGQGADTQYF.

The sample holds a few counts of this clone. The V gene is TRBV19, the J gene TRBJ1-6; D call uncertain. The CDR3 runs to 13 residues. V lost 7 bases and J 8 bases, leaving 12 bases between the germline ends. CDR1 and CDR2 from the germline V gene are LNHDA and SQIVND (reference sequence). The CDR3: CASNAGPYSPLHF. The CDR3, as DNA: TGTGCCAGTAACGCGGGCCCATATTCACCCCTCCACTTT.